What follows describes a single T cell receptor beta chain. Its antigen remains unidentified. The record originates from a study of T-cell reconstitution after alpha-beta-depleted transplantation in children. Study-wide results and caveats: Day-60 TCRbeta diversity that was high in some patients was derived from surviving recipient T cells and thymic progenitors. A year post-transplant, T-cell counts and diversity derived mostly from newly produced T cells.

CDR1 and CDR2 (germline): SGHVS, FNYEAQ. Trimming cost V 5 bases and J 4 bases, with 15 bases left between them. This CDR3 is 14 amino acids long. Using unique molecular identifiers, the investigators prepared the TCRbeta library. TCRdb recomputed calls from the PCR reads with MiXCR, one row per CDR3 protein. The sample has 200,000 to 300,000 distinct CDR3 sequences, under 30% seen once. V gene TRBV7-6 combines with J gene TRBJ2-7; D is ambiguous. The sequenced sample was PBMCs, obtained before TCRalphabeta/CD19-depleted stem cell transplant. This sequence originates from a girl aged 2 to 9 with Fanconi anemia, due to receive a stem cell transplant. CDR3 nucleotides: TGTGCCAGCAGCCCTACCGATGGTAGTTACGAGCAGTACTTC. It specifies CASSPTDGSYEQYF. The full variable domain, rest sourced from reference TRBV7-6 and TRBJ2-7, is GAGVSQSPRYKVTKRGQDVALRCDPISGHVSLYWYRQALGQGPEFLTYFNYEAQQDKSGLPNDRFSAERPEGSISTLTIQRTEQRDSAMYRCASSPTDGSYEQYFGPGTRLTVT.